The 12 T cell receptor beta chains below all came from one sample that was sequenced in a study of cytomegalovirus exposure and HLA in healthy donors. Clones were sequenced by immunoSEQ multiplex PCR, and TCRdb holds only the in-frame ones, with some missing. The table shows about 90,000 clones, with about four fifths occurring only once. The source material was PBMCs. These TCRs come from a woman younger than 35 in good health and CMV-seropositive.

The V gene is TRBV9, the J gene TRBJ1-4; perhaps TRBD1 as D (6 bases). CDR3 length: 15 residues. Trimming took 4 bases from V and 8 from J, leaving 18 bases between them. Looked up from germline, CDR1 is SGDLS and CDR2 is YYNGEE. The CDR3 DNA sequence: TGTGCCAGCAGCCCAAGTACGTCAGGGGTGGAAAAACTGTTTTTT. It codes for CASSPSTSGVEKLFF. The whole variable domain, filled in from reference TRBV9 and TRBJ1-4, reads DSGVTQTPKHLITATGQRVTLRCSPRSGDLSVYWYQQSLDQGLQFLIQYYNGEERAKGNILERFSAQQFPDLHSELNLSSLELGDSALYFCASSPSTSGVEKLFFGSGTQLSVL.

With regard to this clone: Other nucleotide sequences in the sample specify the same CDR3. The V gene is TRBV6-1, the J gene TRBJ1-1; 8 bases align to TRBD1. Germline V lookup: CDR1 MNHNS, CDR2 SASEGT. Trimming cost V 2 bases and J 6 bases; bases outside gene matches: 5. This CDR3 region has 14 residues. CDR3 loop: CASSERQGSAEAFF. Here the CDR3 DNA reads TGTGCCAGCAGTGAAAGACAGGGGTCAGCTGAAGCTTTCTTT.

This clone was found a few times. The CDR3 reads CASSPGRGTGELFF. The CDR3 region has the DNA TGCGCCAGCAGTCCGGGCAGGGGGACCGGGGAGCTGTTTTTT. The genes are TRBV23-1 and TRBJ2-2, with 7 positions matching TRBD1. TRBV23-1 is labeled an ORF, and its function is uncertain. CDR3 length: 14 residues. V trimming: 4 bases; J trimming: 5 bases; junction bases outside the gene matches: 4.

V and J are TRBV7-9 and TRBJ2-3; D is unresolved. Deletions cut 2 bases from V and 4 bases from J, with 4 bases between. CDR1 is SEHNR, CDR2 FQNEAQ, per germline (reference sequence). This CDR3 has 12 residues. The CDR3 coding sequence is TGTGCCAGCAGCTTATCGTCAGATACGCAGTATTTT. Encoded protein: CASSLSSDTQYF.

As DNA, the CDR3 is TGCAGCGTTTCGCCAACAGGATACTTTAACTATGGCTACACCTTC. This translates into CSVSPTGYFNYGYTF. The V and J genes are TRBV29-1 and TRBJ1-2; TRBD1 might be the D (5 bases). The V gene's germline CDR1 is SQVTM and CDR2 ANQGSEA. The CDR3 is made up of 15 amino acids. The V end lost 5 bases, the J end lost 1 base, and 17 bases lay between the germline ends.

This clone was seen just once. The chain employs TRBV11-2 and TRBJ2-5, with 13 bases fitting TRBD2. This CDR3 spans 16 amino acids. Germline loops: CDR1 SGHAT, CDR2 FQNNGV. The J segment lost 3 bases and the V segment lost 5 bases, leaving 6 bases of the junction unmatched. CDR3 sequence reads: CASSPTSGGLEETQYF. The CDR3 DNA reads as TGTGCCAGCAGCCCGACTAGCGGGGGGCTGGAAGAGACCCAGTACTTC.

The rearrangement joins TRBV5-1 to TRBJ2-5; D is possibly TRBD1 (5 bases). This CDR3 is built from 15 residues. Germline values: CDR1 SGHRS, CDR2 YFSETQ. Deletions cut 4 bases from V and 2 bases from J, with 15 bases between. The CDR3 DNA reads as TGCGCCAGCAGCGGATCGACAGACCTTCAAGAGACCCAGTACTTC. Its protein is CASSGSTDLQETQYF.

This clone was seen once. The V gene is TRBV30, the J gene TRBJ1-1; 12 bases fit TRBD1. The CDR3 is 17 residues long. Trimming cost V 0 bases and J 1 base; bases outside gene matches: 6. The V gene's germline CDR1 is GTSNPN and CDR2 SVGIG (reference sequence). The CDR3 sequence is CAWSVLGQGARNTEAFF. The DNA of the CDR3 is TGTGCCTGGAGTGTTCTGGGACAGGGGGCTCGGAACACTGAAGCTTTCTTT.

The rearrangement links TRBV6-5 to TRBJ2-7; 7 bases are shared with TRBD1. The CDR3 runs to 14 residues. Germline loops: CDR1 MNHEY, CDR2 SVGAGI. V lost 0 bases to trimming and J lost 5 bases; unmatched junction nucleotides: 4. This CDR3 reads CASSYSTGIHEQYF. CDR3 bases: TGTGCCAGCAGTTACTCGACAGGGATTCACGAGCAGTACTTC.

The chain recombines TRBV6-5 with TRBJ2-3; 8 bases fit TRBD2. CDR1 MNHEY and CDR2 SVGAGI come from the germline V gene. V gave up 2 bases and J gave up 2 bases; unmatched junction bases: 6. The CDR3 covers 16 residues. CDR3 sequence: CASSYNAGGATDTQYF. The CDR3 nucleotides are TGTGCCAGCAGTTACAACGCGGGGGGCGCCACAGATACGCAGTATTTT.

This clone was seen only a few times. This sequence joins TRBV7-6 and TRBJ2-5; 7 bases fit TRBD1. The V segment lost 4 bases and the J segment 4 bases; nucleotides outside the gene matches: 9. Germline CDR1 is SGHVS and CDR2 is FNYEAQ. The length of the CDR3 is 15 residues. CDR3 in amino acids: CASSWTQGLGETQYF. DNA for the CDR3: TGTGCCAGCAGCTGGACACAGGGGTTGGGAGAGACCCAGTACTTC.

CDR3 in DNA: TGTGCCAGCCGGGACAGGGGGGTCACTGAAGCTTTCTTT. It encodes CASRDRGVTEAFF. This sequence joins TRBV27 and TRBJ1-1, with 11 nucleotides matching TRBD1. The ends lost 8 bases at V and 4 bases at J; junction bases unmatched: 3. The CDR3 consists of 13 residues. Looked up from germline, CDR1 is MNHEY and CDR2 is SMNVEV (reference sequence).